What follows is one T cell receptor beta chain and its context. The source of the sample is a study of blood T cell repertoires in COVID-19. V lost 1 base and J lost 3, with 10 bases in between. The CDR3 has 15 residues. Germline loops: CDR1 SEHNR, CDR2 FQNEAQ (reference sequence). The protocol was immunoSEQ multiplex PCR, while the TCRdb copy is restricted to in-frame clones and leaves out a portion. The sample shows over 300,000 clones, roughly nine tenths of them seen only once. The chain recombines TRBV7-9 with TRBJ1-5, with a weak D call TRBD1 (6 bases). The receptor comes from a woman in her twenties or thirties who had recovered from COVID-19. Material: PBMCs or T cells enriched from blood (not recorded which). CDR3 sequence: CASSLDREPNQPQHF. CDR3 nucleotide sequence: TGTGCCAGCAGCTTAGACAGGGAGCCCAATCAGCCCCAGCATTTT.